These 21 T cell receptor beta chains share one sample of origin, sequenced in a study of vaccination and CD4 T cells after COVID-19. Sequenced with the Oncomine TCR Beta short-read assay was DNA taken from cultured CD4+ T cells. From the PCR reads, TCRdb called clonotypes with MiXCR, one entry per CDR3 protein. The data show some 19,000 distinct CDR3 sequences, roughly 50% seen once. Treatment specified: roughly 10-day PBMC culture with coronavirus spike peptide pools or control peptides (ViraFEST assay). Their antigens are not known. Input material: CD4+ T cells from blood, cultured in vitro. Source of these receptors: a human donor who had recovered from COVID-19.

The chain is built from TRBV4-1 and TRBJ1-2; TRBD1 matches 9 bases. CDR1 is MGHRA and CDR2 is YSYEKL in the germline V gene. This CDR3 comprises 16 residues. V shed 0 bases, J shed 6 bases, and the junction held 8 bases outside the gene matches. CDR3 region: CASSQEAGTGSDGYTF. For the CDR3, the DNA is TGCGCCAGCAGCCAAGAGGCAGGGACAGGGAGCGATGGCTACACCTTC.

The chain employs TRBV7-2 and TRBJ2-7, with 9 bases fitting TRBD2. CDR1 is SGHTA, CDR2 FQGNSA, per germline. The length of the CDR3 is 16 residues. After removal of 5 bases from V and 0 bases from J, the junction contained 8 bases not matched to a gene. The CDR3 loop reads CASSIGLALSSYEQYF. The CDR3 DNA sequence: TGTGCCAGCAGCATAGGACTAGCGCTGAGCTCCTACGAGCAGTACTTC.

The table lists this clonotype with a few counts. V usage is TRBV20-1 and J usage is TRBJ1-6, with a possible D match to TRBD1 (5 bases). Germline V CDR1 and CDR2: DFQATT, SNEGSKA (reference sequence). The length of the CDR3 is 11 residues. V was shortened by 3 bases and J by 9 bases, with 6 bases between the two germline ends. DNA for the CDR3: TGCAGTGCTAGGGGGGGTTCACCCCTCCACTTT. Amino acid sequence: CSARGGSPLHF.

This clonotype was observed a single time. The chain is built from TRBV7-3 and TRBJ2-5; D is perhaps TRBD2 (6 bases). The CDR3 contains 13 residues. Germline V CDR1 and CDR2: SGHTA, FQGTGA. Trimming pared 4 bases from V and 7 bases from J, leaving 13 bases between. The CDR3 spells CASSSGTESTQYF. CDR3 DNA: TGTGCCAGCAGCTCAGGGACTGAGTCGACCCAGTACTTC.

CDR3 nucleotide sequence: TGTGCCAGCAGCTATCCCGGGACTGGAAACACCATATATTTT. As protein: CASSYPGTGNTIYF. The J gene is TRBJ1-3, the V gene TRBV7-9; D gene unclear. V was shortened by 4 bases and J by 2 bases, with 9 bases between the two germline ends. Germline V lookup: CDR1 SEHNR, CDR2 FQNEAQ (reference sequence). The length of the CDR3 is 14 residues.

The rearrangement links TRBV20-1 to TRBJ2-5, with 7 bases that match TRBD2. The CDR3 length is 19 residues. Trimming at V came to 1 base and at J to 1 base, leaving 18 bases not matched to a gene. CDR1 is DFQATT and CDR2 is SNEGSKA in the germline V gene (reference sequence). CDR3 in amino acids: CSARGGGGTSEFLQETQYF. The CDR3 nucleotides read TGCAGTGCTAGAGGGGGCGGTGGAACTAGCGAGTTCCTCCAAGAGACCCAGTACTTC.

This clonotype was counted between two and nine times. The chain is built from TRBV2 and TRBJ2-3; 10 nucleotides line up with TRBD2. CDR1 is SNHLY, CDR2 FYNNEI, per germline. Trimming removed 8 bases from V and 5 bases from J; junction bases left unmatched: 7. The CDR3 runs to 14 residues. This CDR3 is CASGSGRTRDTQYF. DNA for the CDR3: TGTGCCAGCGGTAGCGGGAGGACCCGAGATACGCAGTATTTT.

Only a few counts were recorded for this clonotype. This rearrangement joins TRBV20-1 to TRBJ1-2, with D perhaps matching TRBD1 (6 bases). From germline, CDR1 is DFQATT and CDR2 SNEGSKA (reference sequence). CDR3 size: 14 residues. The V end was cut by 6 bases, the J end by 2 bases, with 16 bases between. The CDR3 DNA follows: TGCAGTGCCTGGACTCCCAGGGGAAACTATGGCTACACCTTC. Protein: CSAWTPRGNYGYTF.

The chain is built from TRBV10-3 and TRBJ2-7; 7 bases are a match to TRBD1. From germline, CDR1 is ENHRY and CDR2 SYGVKD. This CDR3 has 16 amino acids. Trimming cost V 3 bases and J 2 bases; bases outside gene matches: 10. For the CDR3, the DNA is TGTGCCATCAGTGACTCGGTTGGGACAGAAACCTACGAGCAGTACTTC. Translation gives CAISDSVGTETYEQYF.

This clonotype was found a few times. The rearrangement links TRBV2 to TRBJ1-6; possible D gene TRBD1, 6 bases. Germline V gives CDR1 SNHLY, CDR2 FYNNEI. CDR3 size: 13 residues. The V end was cut by 4 bases, the J end by 10 bases, with 11 bases between. CDR3 region: CASSVRGGSPLHF. CDR3 DNA sequence: TGTGCCAGCAGTGTCAGGGGAGGATCACCCCTCCACTTT.

The V and J genes are TRBV12-3 or TRBV12-4 and TRBJ2-1, with 13 bases that match TRBD2. J was trimmed by 5 bases and V by 5 bases; bases with no gene match: 3. The CDR3 sequence is 15 residues long. CDR3 DNA: TGTGCCAGCAGTAGCGGGACTAGCGGGGACAATGAGCAGTTCTTC. Translated: CASSSGTSGDNEQFF.

The chain has TRBV5-1 and TRBJ1-4; 9 nucleotides agree with TRBD1. V gave up 0 bases and J gave up 3 bases; unmatched junction bases: 6. CDR1 and CDR2 (germline): SGHRS, YFSETQ. This CDR3 spans 17 amino acids. The CDR3 sequence is CASSLASRDRANEKLFF. The CDR3 DNA is TGCGCCAGCAGCTTGGCCTCGCGGGACAGGGCTAATGAAAAACTGTTTTTT.

The chain recombines TRBV11-2 with TRBJ2-7; 7 nucleotides align to TRBD2. The junction had 5 bases not matched to a gene; V was cut back by 1 base and J by 2 bases. The CDR3 contains 15 residues. Germline CDR1 SGHAT, CDR2 FQNNGV. The CDR3 here is CASSLAREGPYEQYF. The DNA of the CDR3 is TGTGCCAGCAGCTTAGCGAGGGAGGGACCCTACGAGCAGTACTTC.

The chain recombines TRBV11-2 with TRBJ2-1; D is possibly TRBD1 (6 bases). Germline lookup yields CDR1 SGHAT and CDR2 FQNNGV. The CDR3 length is 12 residues. The ends were cut back, 1 base at V and 9 bases at J, with 7 bases in the middle. This CDR3 reads CASSLGGGEQFF. CDR3 DNA sequence: TGTGCCAGCAGCTTAGGAGGGGGTGAGCAGTTCTTC.

The genes are TRBV9 and TRBJ1-4; D not resolved. This CDR3 has 16 amino acids. Trimming removed 4 bases from V and 2 bases from J, with 15 bases in between. Germline CDR1 and CDR2: SGDLS and YYNGEE. The CDR3: CASSPEAGWTNEKLFF. CDR3 DNA sequence: TGTGCCAGCAGCCCGGAGGCGGGGTGGACTAATGAAAAACTGTTTTTT.

The chain joins TRBV5-4 to TRBJ2-3; either TRBD1 or TRBD2 may supply D (5 bases each). Germline lookup yields CDR1 SGHNT and CDR2 YYREEE (reference sequence). Trimming stripped 1 base from V and 1 base from J, with 10 bases between. The CDR3 sequence is 15 residues long. CDR3 sequence: CASSLPGTGTDTQYF. The DNA for the CDR3 is TGTGCCAGCAGCTTGCCAGGGACCGGCACAGATACGCAGTATTTT.

This clonotype was recorded a few times. The chain carries TRBV24-1 and TRBJ1-5, with D perhaps matching TRBD1 (6 bases). In germline, CDR1 is KGHDR, CDR2 SFDVKD. The germline V and J ends were trimmed by 9 bases and 6 bases, with 14 bases remaining between them. The CDR3 consists of 13 residues. This CDR3 is CATGTQLGQPQHF. The CDR3 nucleotides are TGTGCCACCGGGACACAGCTGGGTCAGCCCCAGCATTTT.

CDR3 protein: CAWNPRVLGPQHF. CDR3 DNA: TGTGCCTGGAATCCAAGGGTTTTGGGTCCCCAGCATTTT. The chain combines TRBV30 with TRBJ1-5; D remains ambiguous. Trimming pared 4 bases from V and 10 bases from J, leaving 17 bases between. CDR3 length: 13 residues. The germline CDR1 and CDR2 sequences are GTSNPN and SVGIG (reference sequence).

This clonotype was detected a few times. The chain joins TRBV29-1 to TRBJ1-2, with D unresolved. The CDR3 length is 11 residues. Germline V gene lookup returns CDR1 SQVTM and CDR2 ANQGSEA. V was clipped by 3 bases and J by 8 bases, with 10 bases between them. CDR3 region: CSVESYGGYTF. The CDR3 region has the DNA TGCAGCGTTGAGAGCTATGGGGGCTACACCTTC. The whole variable domain, filled in from reference TRBV29-1 and TRBJ1-2, reads SAVISQKPSRDICQRGTSLTIQCQVDSQVTMMFWYRQQPGQSLTLIATANQGSEATYESGFVIDKFPISRPNLTFSTLTVSNMSPEDSSIYLCSVESYGGYTFGSGTRLTVV.

This clonotype has a single count. This rearrangement joins TRBV20-1 to TRBJ2-1; 10 bases are a match to TRBD2. The V segment lost 4 bases and the J segment 1 base; nucleotides outside the gene matches: 7. The germline V gene has CDR1 DFQATT and CDR2 SNEGSKA (reference sequence). The CDR3 consists of 16 residues. CDR3 in DNA: TGCAGTGCTAAAAAACCGGGACTAGCGTCCTACAATGAGCAGTTCTTC. Its translation: CSAKKPGLASYNEQFF.

Only a few counts were recorded for this clonotype. The rearrangement uses TRBV27 and TRBJ1-1; D is possibly TRBD1 (5 bases). Deletions cut 4 bases from V and 1 base from J, with 10 bases between. The CDR3 runs 14 residues. Germline V gene data show CDR1 as MNHEY and CDR2 as SMNVEV (reference sequence). The CDR3 loop is CASSSIGGNTEAFF. As DNA, the CDR3 is TGTGCCAGCAGTTCCATTGGGGGGAACACTGAAGCTTTCTTT.